This TCR beta chain was profiled in a study of CD8+ T cells in alopecia areata listed by TCRdb under 2018. Concerning the study at large: Treated patients were enrolled in an open-label pilot trial of oral tofacitinib at 5 to 10 mg twice daily for moderate-to-severe alopecia areata. Clonality in the scalp was compared among normal scalp (n=4), patchy alopecia areata scalp (n=8), and alopecia totalis/universalis scalp (n=8). Human TCRbeta sequencing covered scalp tissue and sorted CD4+ and CD8+ peripheral blood T cells from patchy and totalis/universalis alopecia areata patients and healthy controls. TCRbeta CDR3 regions were amplified by immunoSEQ multiplex PCR with 35 Vbeta forward and 13 Jbeta reverse primers. RNA came from the PAXgene miRNA kit for fixed scalp, the miRNeasy kit for PBMCs, and the RNeasy kit for mouse skin. Tofacitinib was given for 6 to 18 months, followed by 6 months of follow-up off drug to assess delayed response and recurrence. Biopsies were taken from tofacitinib-treated patients at baseline and again at 4 and 24 weeks into treatment, and several of those patients also had a later scalp biopsy. The study used high-throughput TCRbeta sequencing to examine T cell clonal expansion in alopecia areata, in both the C3H/HeJ mouse model and human patients.

What the work shows at the level of the full study, not this receptor alone: Compared with normal scalp, lesional scalp, particularly in alopecia totalis/universalis, had higher clonality and more expanded CD8+ clones, which suggests antigenic drive. Unlike mouse skin, where gammadelta T cells dominate, normal human skin contains resident alphabeta T cells that get sequenced too, which complicates analysis of the scalp TCR repertoire. TCR sequences shared between patients were less clear than in mice, possibly partly because of HLA diversity in the patient population.

Peripheral blood and lesional scalp punch biopsies were obtained from patients with alopecia areata. PBMCs were isolated by density centrifugation and stained for CD3, CD4 and CD8, after which CD4+ and CD8+ T cells were sorted on a FACSAria. Library generation was performed with the immunoSEQ multiplex PCR assay. RNA was extracted from all samples and reverse transcribed into cDNA, which served as template for TCR sequencing. First-strand cDNA was synthesized using SuperScript III with a 2:1 mix of oligo-dT and random hexamers. A synthetic immune receptor repertoire was used to gauge amplification bias, and whatever bias remained was removed computationally. In the source study's methods: Raw reads were preprocessed for error removal, and CDR3 was defined according to IMGT conventions as running from the conserved cysteine to phenylalanine. Clonality was computed as 1 minus the Shannon entropy, with the entropy normalized by log2 of the number of productive unique TCRs. Scalp TCRbeta sequences were cross-referenced with sorted blood CD4 and CD8 repertoires so that the CD4 or CD8 identity of scalp clones could be inferred. The source is immuneACCESS, and TCRdb retained only in-frame sequences with V and J called. Part of the clones is not carried over; for the studies checked, unresolved V genes explain less than half of this, and the remainder is unexplained. V, J and clone size are those of that table, while D and trimming were read from the DNA. The sample profile shows about 160,000 clones; approximately 50% of them were found once. The ten largest clones take up about 6.3% of the sample.

Trimming at the junction amounts to 0 bases on V and 3 bases on J, and the germline ends lie 12 bases apart. The CDR3 contains 15 residues, cysteine and phenylalanine counted. The read is trimmed to its CDR3 DNA, 45 bases read in frame from base 1. Taken from the germline V gene (reference sequence), the CDR1 and CDR2 loops are LNHNV and YYDKDF. Comment on this clone: The target of this receptor is not known. No quality values exist for individual bases; no much larger clone is one base distant.

The sample comprised CD4+ T cells sorted from blood. The receptor comes from a human donor with alopecia areata. The chain couples TRBV15 to TRBJ2-7; the D gene is perhaps TRBD1 or TRBD2, as each covers 5 bases. The CDR3 region has the sequence CATSRDPGPDYEQYF. The DNA sequence is TGTGCCACCAGCAGAGATCCGGGACCCGACTACGAGCAGTACTTC.